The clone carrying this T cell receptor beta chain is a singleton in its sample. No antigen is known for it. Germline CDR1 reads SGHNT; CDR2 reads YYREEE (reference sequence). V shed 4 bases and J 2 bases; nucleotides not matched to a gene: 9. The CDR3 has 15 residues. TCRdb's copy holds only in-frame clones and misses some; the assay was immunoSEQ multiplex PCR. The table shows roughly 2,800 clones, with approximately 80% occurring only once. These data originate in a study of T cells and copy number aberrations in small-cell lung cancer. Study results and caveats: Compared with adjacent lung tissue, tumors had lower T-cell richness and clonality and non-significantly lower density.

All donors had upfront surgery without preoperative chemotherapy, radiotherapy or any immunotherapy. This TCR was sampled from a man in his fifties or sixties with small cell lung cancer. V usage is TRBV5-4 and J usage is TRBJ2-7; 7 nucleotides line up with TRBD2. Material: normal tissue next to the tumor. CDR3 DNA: TGTGCCAGCAGCAGCGGGACTGATAGTCCCTACGAGCAGTACTTC. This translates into CASSSGTDSPYEQYF.